Below are 13 T cell receptor beta chains sequenced from a single sample in a study of technical replicates of blood from several donors. Assay: immunoSEQ multiplex PCR; the TCRdb copy retains only in-frame clones and omits some. Counted here are more than 70,000 clones, 93% occurring once; the ten biggest clones make up approximately 0.22%. The sequenced sample consisted of T cells isolated from PBMCs. The receptors shown here come from a human donor in good health.

V gene TRBV6-5 combines with J gene TRBJ1-1; tentative D call: TRBD1 (5 bases). Germline V gene lookup returns CDR1 MNHEY and CDR2 SVGAGI. The CDR3 runs 12 residues. V was shortened by 5 bases and J by 8 bases, with 12 bases between the two germline ends. DNA of the CDR3: TGTGCCAGCAGTGCTTTGAAGGGGGAAGCTTTCTTT. Its translation: CASSALKGEAFF.

The chain is built from TRBV18 and TRBJ1-1; D is undetermined. V lost 5 bases and J 0 bases, leaving 7 bases between the germline ends. This CDR3 is 13 amino acids long. CDR1 and CDR2 from the germline V gene are KGHSH and LQKENI. CDR3 nucleotides: TGTGCCAGCTCAACCGGGGTGAACACTGAAGCTTTCTTT. Translating it yields CASSTGVNTEAFF.

The chain employs TRBV30 and TRBJ2-3; 7 nucleotides line up with TRBD2. There are 13 residues in the CDR3. Germline-derived CDR1 and CDR2 are GTSNPN and SVGIG (reference sequence). After removal of 6 bases from V and 6 bases from J, the junction contained 9 bases not matched to a gene. CDR3 sequence reads: CACWGGGADTQYF. The CDR3 DNA follows: TGTGCCTGTTGGGGGGGAGGGGCGGATACGCAGTATTTT.

The chain employs TRBV27 and TRBJ2-7, with D perhaps matching TRBD2 (6 bases). With 6 bases removed from V and 7 bases from J, the gap between germline ends came to 13 bases. There are 12 residues in the CDR3. Germline CDR1 MNHEY, CDR2 SMNVEV (reference sequence). CDR3 residues: CASSLGAGEQYF. For the CDR3, the DNA is TGTGCCAGCAGCCTAGGGGCGGGGGAGCAGTACTTC.

The rearrangement links TRBV6-5 to TRBJ2-3, with D possibly being TRBD2 (6 bases). Trimming took off 6 bases at V and 1 base at J, with 11 bases between the two ends. This CDR3 spans 14 amino acids. CDR1 MNHEY and CDR2 SVGAGI come from the germline V gene. DNA of the CDR3: TGTGCCAGCAGAGTGCCGGGGGGCACAGATACGCAGTATTTT. This encodes CASRVPGGTDTQYF.

This clone turned up a few times. The rearrangement links TRBV4-1 to TRBJ1-5; D is perhaps TRBD1 (6 bases). This CDR3 comprises 16 residues. Looked up from germline, CDR1 is MGHRA and CDR2 is YSYEKL. The V gene lost 4 bases and the J gene lost 4 bases, with 17 bases spanning the gap. This chain's CDR3 is CASSPPSRGPNQPQHF. In DNA, the CDR3 is TGCGCCAGCAGCCCCCCAAGCAGGGGTCCGAATCAGCCCCAGCATTTT.

The V gene is TRBV28, the J gene TRBJ2-2; 8 nucleotides align to TRBD1. This CDR3 contains 15 residues. V lost 1 base and J lost 6; bases outside the gene matches: 4. Per germline, CDR1 MDHEN and CDR2 SYDVKM. The CDR3 DNA is TGTGCCAGCAGTTTATCCGGACAGGGTTCCGGGGAGCTGTTTTTT. Amino acid sequence: CASSLSGQGSGELFF.

The CDR3 loop is CASSRGVYYEQYF. For the CDR3, the DNA is TGTGCCAGCAGCCGGGGGGTCTACTACGAGCAGTACTTC. The V and J genes are TRBV7-8 and TRBJ2-7; 7 nucleotides line up with TRBD2. Germline assignment: CDR1 SGHVS and CDR2 FQNEAQ. This CDR3 contains 13 residues. V dropped 5 bases and J dropped 3; count of bases not matched to a gene: 4.

V gene TRBV28 combines with J gene TRBJ1-1, with 7 bases matching TRBD1. V trimming: 2 bases; J trimming: 0 bases; junction bases outside the gene matches: 3. Per germline, CDR1 MDHEN and CDR2 SYDVKM. This CDR3 has 15 residues. The CDR3 here is CASSLRGRLNTEAFF. CDR3 nucleotide sequence: TGTGCCAGCAGTTTAAGGGGGCGACTGAACACTGAAGCTTTCTTT.

The chain joins TRBV25-1 to TRBJ2-7; TRBD2 agrees at 13 bases. Looked up from germline, CDR1 is MGHDK and CDR2 is SYGVNS. This CDR3 is built from 14 residues. V dropped 8 bases and J dropped 4; count of bases not matched to a gene: 5. CDR3 protein: CASGLAGVGYEQYF. The CDR3 DNA follows: TGTGCCAGCGGACTAGCGGGAGTGGGTTACGAGCAGTACTTC.

The chain has TRBV28 and TRBJ1-5, with 8 bases fitting TRBD1. The CDR3 has 16 residues. With V trimmed by 5 bases and J by 0 bases, 6 bases remained unmatched. Per the germline V gene, CDR1 is MDHEN and CDR2 is SYDVKM. The CDR3 is CASSTIGQGSNQPQHF. The CDR3 DNA reads as TGTGCCAGCAGTACCATCGGACAGGGTAGCAATCAGCCCCAGCATTTT.

The chain employs TRBV9 and TRBJ2-5; 7 bases align to TRBD1. The CDR3 sequence is 15 residues long. V lost 4 bases to trimming and J lost 3 bases; unmatched junction nucleotides: 9. Looked up from germline, CDR1 is SGDLS and CDR2 is YYNGEE. CDR3 nucleotides: TGTGCCAGCAGCAGGCGAGGGGGCCGGGAAGAGACCCAGTACTTC. This codes for CASSRRGGREETQYF.

The J gene is TRBJ2-3, the V gene TRBV25-1; TRBD2 matches 8 bases. Looked up from germline, CDR1 is MGHDK and CDR2 is SYGVNS. The ends lost 6 bases at V and 3 bases at J; junction bases unmatched: 2. The CDR3 runs 13 residues. CDR3 residues: CASRGLATDTQYF. CDR3 nucleotides: TGTGCCAGCAGAGGACTAGCTACAGATACGCAGTATTTT.